This TCR beta chain originates from a study of T cell repertoires in cytomegalovirus infection. Regarding the study as a whole: HLA-C-restricted, CMV-specific TCR beta clonotypes were dominant ex vivo.

This clonotype occurred many times. Its specificity is not known. Germline V gene sequence: CDR1 SGHAT, CDR2 FQNNGV. The CDR3 sequence is 15 residues long. Trimming stripped 0 bases from V and 5 bases from J, with 14 bases between. Each CDR3 protein is one row after TCRdb ran MiXCR on the reads. Of fewer than 250,000 distinct CDR3 sequences listed, over 9% are singletons. The chain combines TRBV11-2 with TRBJ2-7; D not resolved. Material: PBMCs. The sequence derives from a human donor in good health (CMV status not recorded). Some clones in this sample may be carry-over from other donors' samples. The CDR3 region is CASSLDSGTPNEQYF. CDR3 in DNA: TGTGCCAGCAGCTTAGATTCCGGAACTCCTAACGAGCAGTACTTC.